A single sample is the source of the 27 T cell receptor beta chains below, sequenced in a study of T cell responses to AZD1222 COVID-19 vaccine. Clones were sequenced by immunoSEQ multiplex PCR, and TCRdb holds only the in-frame ones, with some missing. The sample includes some 100,000 clones, 90% of them seen just once. The material was peripheral blood, obtained on day 0 of AZD1222 vaccination. The origin of the receptors is an adult in good health.

The V call is TRBV11-2, the J call TRBJ2-1; the D call may be TRBD1 or TRBD2 (5 bases each). The CDR3 extends over 17 amino acids. Per germline, CDR1 SGHAT and CDR2 FQNNGV. V was clipped by 5 bases and J by 10 bases, with 27 bases between them. The CDR3 DNA follows: TGTGCCAGCAGCCCATTCCCCTCGGGGCAAGCCCGGGGAGAGCAGTTCTTC. Translated: CASSPFPSGQARGEQFF.

The gene calls are TRBV6-1 and TRBJ1-5; D remains unclear. The length of the CDR3 is 16 residues. V lost 1 base, J lost 0 bases, and 10 bases lay in between. Per the germline V gene, CDR1 is MNHNS and CDR2 is SASEGT. In DNA form, the CDR3 reads TGTGCCAGCAGTGAAGTGGGAGGGTATAGCAATCAGCCCCAGCATTTT. Amino acid sequence: CASSEVGGYSNQPQHF.

The J gene is TRBJ1-4, the V gene TRBV6-1; 8 bases align to TRBD1. This CDR3 spans 17 amino acids. Trimming took 3 bases from V and 5 from J; bases not matched to a gene: 11. Germline V lookup: CDR1 MNHNS, CDR2 SASEGT. The CDR3 DNA is TGTGCCAGCAGTGATTATGTCCACCGGGACAGGAATGAAAAACTGTTTTTT. Translated, it gives CASSDYVHRDRNEKLFF.

The V gene is TRBV10-2, the J gene TRBJ1-2; maybe TRBD1 (5 bases). The V and J ends lost 6 bases and 8 bases respectively, with 16 bases between them. The CDR3 spans 13 residues. Germline CDR1 is WSHSY and CDR2 is SAAADI. The chain's CDR3 is CASRRDWEGGYTF. The CDR3, as DNA: TGCGCCAGCAGGAGGGATTGGGAGGGGGGCTACACCTTC.

This clone came up a few times. V is TRBV10-2 and J is TRBJ2-5; the match to TRBD2 covers 11 bases. Germline lookup yields CDR1 WSHSY and CDR2 SAAADI. The trim removed 6 bases at V and 5 bases at J, leaving 8 bases unmatched. This CDR3 contains 15 residues. The DNA for the CDR3 is TGCGCCAGCAGGCCCGACGGACTAGCGGGTGAGACCCAGTACTTC. It specifies CASRPDGLAGETQYF.

This CDR3 is CASSEWEGDGQPQHF. Here the CDR3 DNA reads TGTGCCAGCAGTGAGTGGGAGGGGGATGGTCAGCCCCAGCATTTT. The chain joins TRBV2 to TRBJ1-5; D perhaps matches TRBD1 (6 bases). The CDR3 is made up of 15 amino acids. Trimming stripped 3 bases from V and 6 bases from J, with 15 bases between. CDR1 and CDR2 from the germline V gene are SNHLY and FYNNEI.

The V call is TRBV2, the J call TRBJ1-6; D unresolved. Germline V gene lookup returns CDR1 SNHLY and CDR2 FYNNEI. There are 15 residues in the CDR3. V dropped 5 bases and J dropped 9 bases, with 17 bases sitting between them. The chain's CDR3 is CASSPRNTAISPLHF. DNA for the CDR3: TGTGCCAGCAGTCCCAGGAACACCGCAATTTCACCCCTCCACTTT.

The rearrangement links TRBV15 to TRBJ1-4; 10 bases line up with TRBD1. The CDR3 is 13 amino acids. Germline V CDR1 and CDR2: LNHNV, YYDKDF (reference sequence). V was clipped by 6 bases and J by 8 bases; unmatched bases: 3. CDR3 sequence reads: CATRGTGDEKLFF. The CDR3 DNA sequence: TGTGCCACCAGGGGGACAGGGGACGAAAAACTGTTTTTT.

The J gene is TRBJ2-1, the V gene TRBV28; TRBD2 might be the D (5 bases). V lost 5 bases, J lost 12 bases, and 14 bases lay in between. This CDR3 is 12 amino acids long. Germline V gene lookup returns CDR1 MDHEN and CDR2 SYDVKM. Written as DNA, the CDR3 is TGTGCCAGCAGTAAAAAGCAAGGACTGCAGTTCTTC. Its protein product is CASSKKQGLQFF.

The J gene is TRBJ2-7, the V gene TRBV19; D might be TRBD2 (6 bases). The germline V and J ends were trimmed by 5 bases and 3 bases, with 14 bases remaining between them. The CDR3 loop spans 14 amino acids. CDR1 and CDR2 (germline): LNHDA, SQIVND (reference sequence). CDR3 residues: CASSLGDSVYEQYF. The CDR3 bases are TGTGCCAGTAGTTTGGGGGACTCCGTCTACGAGCAGTACTTC.

The gene calls are TRBV24-1 and TRBJ2-7; D is ambiguous. Trimming stripped 9 bases from V and 6 bases from J, with 8 bases between. CDR1 KGHDR and CDR2 SFDVKD come from the germline V gene. This CDR3 has 10 residues. CDR3 in amino acids: CATRLLEQYF. In DNA, the CDR3 is TGTGCCACCCGCTTGCTCGAGCAGTACTTC.

The count of this clone is one. This chain uses TRBV6-5 with TRBJ1-5, with a weak D call TRBD1 (5 bases). V dropped 0 bases and J dropped 2 bases, with 5 bases sitting between them. Germline-derived CDR1 and CDR2 are MNHEY and SVGAGI. This CDR3 has 14 amino acids. CDR3: CASSYSTGNQPQHF. The CDR3 nucleotides are TGTGCCAGCAGTTACTCGACAGGCAATCAGCCCCAGCATTTT.

The rearrangement links TRBV5-1 to TRBJ2-3; possibly TRBD1 for D (6 bases). V lost 0 bases and J 1 base, leaving 12 bases between the germline ends. The CDR3 runs 16 residues. Per the germline V gene, CDR1 is SGHRS and CDR2 is YFSETQ. DNA of the CDR3: TGCGCCAGCAGCTTGGTTATGGCAGGGGGCACAGATACGCAGTATTTT. Its translation is CASSLVMAGGTDTQYF.

This chain links TRBV2 with TRBJ2-7; D is ambiguous. The CDR3 contains 13 residues. Germline V gives CDR1 SNHLY, CDR2 FYNNEI. The germline V and J ends were trimmed by 4 bases and 6 bases, with 13 bases remaining between them. CDR3 coding DNA: TGTGCCAGCAGTGTAAGGATTTCTGTCGAGCAGTACTTC. Amino acid sequence: CASSVRISVEQYF.

This rearrangement joins TRBV6-1 to TRBJ2-3; no reliable D call. The CDR3 runs 15 residues. Germline V gene lookup returns CDR1 MNHNS and CDR2 SASEGT. Trimming took off 0 bases at V and 4 bases at J, with 11 bases between the two ends. CDR3 loop: CASSEAHVEPDTQYF. CDR3 in DNA: TGTGCCAGCAGTGAAGCGCATGTCGAGCCAGATACGCAGTATTTT.

Only one count was recorded for this clone. The chain employs TRBV2 and TRBJ2-7; tentatively, D is TRBD2 (5 bases). The CDR3 runs 14 residues. From germline, CDR1 is SNHLY and CDR2 FYNNEI. Between the trimmed V and J ends, which lost 7 bases and 2 bases, there was a span of 15 bases. CDR3 residues: CASTRSGLAYEQYF. CDR3 nucleotide sequence: TGTGCCAGCACCCGGTCGGGATTGGCCTACGAGCAGTACTTC. Supplemented by reference TRBV2 and TRBJ2-7, the full variable domain reads EPEVTQTPSHQVTQMGQEVILRCVPISNHLYFYWYRQILGQKVEFLVSFYNNEISEKSEIFDDQFSVERPDGSNFTLKIRSTKLEDSAMYFCASTRSGLAYEQYFGPGTRLTVT.

The V gene is TRBV5-8, the J gene TRBJ1-4, with a possible D match to TRBD1 (6 bases). The CDR3 has 14 amino acids. Deletions cut 4 bases from V and 10 bases from J, with 17 bases between. CDR1 and CDR2 (germline): SGHTS, YDEGEE. The CDR3 spells CASSPTGFFGKLFF. The CDR3 DNA is TGTGCCAGCAGCCCTACAGGGTTTTTTGGAAAACTGTTTTTT.

The genes are TRBV6-5 and TRBJ1-1; possible D gene TRBD1, 5 bases. Germline V lookup: CDR1 MNHEY, CDR2 SVGAGI. Trimming cost V 0 bases and J 4 bases, with 9 bases left between them. The CDR3 sequence is 14 residues long. CDR3 residues: CASSYSGDLTEAFF. The CDR3 DNA sequence: TGTGCCAGCAGTTACTCAGGGGACCTCACTGAAGCTTTCTTT.

The chain is built from TRBV9 and TRBJ2-1; perhaps D is TRBD1 or TRBD2 (6 bases each). V dropped 0 bases and J dropped 6 bases, with 13 bases sitting between them. Germline-derived CDR1 and CDR2 are SGDLS and YYNGEE. The CDR3 extends over 15 amino acids. CDR3 in amino acids: CASSVDVGGGNEQFF. The CDR3, as DNA: TGTGCCAGCAGCGTAGATGTAGGGGGAGGCAATGAGCAGTTCTTC.

In regard to this clone: Other nucleotide sequences from this sample produce the same CDR3. The V call is TRBV9, the J call TRBJ2-7, with D perhaps TRBD2 (6 bases). The ends were cut back, 2 bases at V and 0 bases at J, with 9 bases in the middle. CDR1 and CDR2 from the germline V gene are SGDLS and YYNGEE. The CDR3 has 14 residues. DNA of the CDR3: TGTGCCAGCAGCGTGGGGGGAAGCTCCTACGAGCAGTACTTC. Its translation: CASSVGGSSYEQYF.

The V gene is TRBV7-9, the J gene TRBJ2-7; a weak D match, TRBD1 (5 bases). V was clipped by 6 bases and J by 3 bases, with 18 bases between them. Germline V gene lookup returns CDR1 SEHNR and CDR2 FQNEAQ (reference sequence). This CDR3 is 15 amino acids long. The CDR3 DNA follows: TGTGCCAGCAGTTCCCTGAAAGGGGAAGACTACGAGCAGTACTTC. Its protein is CASSSLKGEDYEQYF.

This rearrangement joins TRBV13 to TRBJ1-6, with TRBD1 identical over 8 bases. CDR3 length: 15 amino acids. The J segment lost 4 bases and the V segment lost 11 bases, leaving 10 bases of the junction unmatched. The germline V gene encodes CDR1 PRHDT and CDR2 FYEKMQ (reference sequence). The CDR3 DNA reads as TGTGCCTCAGCAAGGACAGGGATTTATAATTCACCCCTCCACTTT. Translating gives CASARTGIYNSPLHF.

This clone appeared once. This chain links TRBV5-6 with TRBJ2-3; TRBD2 is a possible D gene (5 bases). CDR1 is SGHDT, CDR2 YYEEEE, per germline. The CDR3 spans 16 residues. Between the trimmed V and J ends, which lost 3 bases and 2 bases, there was a span of 16 bases. CDR3 in DNA: TGTGCCAGCAGCTCATCTCCGGGATTTAACACAGATACGCAGTATTTT. It yields the protein CASSSSPGFNTDTQYF.

This clone was seen a handful of times. The chain combines TRBV5-1 with TRBJ1-1; 12 nucleotides match TRBD1. The CDR3 is 17 amino acids. The V and J ends lost 0 bases and 3 bases, in that order; junction bases with no gene match: 6. Germline assignment: CDR1 SGHRS and CDR2 YFSETQ. Here the CDR3 reads CASSLEGQGARDTEAFF. CDR3 in DNA: TGCGCCAGCAGCTTGGAGGGACAGGGGGCGCGCGACACTGAAGCTTTCTTT.

Only a few counts were recorded for this clone. The CDR3 loop is CAWSVSSAGRLFF. As DNA, the CDR3 is TGTGCCTGGAGTGTAAGTTCAGCAGGTAGACTGTTTTTT. The chain has TRBV30 and TRBJ1-4; no firm D call. The length of the CDR3 is 13 residues. Germline V gene sequence: CDR1 GTSNPN, CDR2 SVGIG (reference sequence). Trimming stripped 0 bases from V and 13 bases from J, with 15 bases between.

In this sample, this clone turned up a few times. This chain links TRBV19 with TRBJ1-6; D gene uncertain. CDR3 length: 12 residues. CDR1 is LNHDA, CDR2 SQIVND, per germline (reference sequence). V lost 3 bases and J 6 bases, leaving 3 bases between the germline ends. CDR3 region: CASSIRNSPLHF. The CDR3 DNA is TGTGCCAGTAGTATCCGTAATTCACCCCTCCACTTT.

The chain couples TRBV10-3 to TRBJ1-6; D perhaps matches TRBD1 (5 bases). Trimming left V 7 bases short and J 6 bases short, with 19 bases between. The CDR3 is made up of 16 amino acids. Germline values: CDR1 ENHRY, CDR2 SYGVKD. The CDR3 DNA is TGTGCCATCAAAGGGGCGGCGAATACCGGTAATTCACCCCTCCACTTT. It codes for CAIKGAANTGNSPLHF.